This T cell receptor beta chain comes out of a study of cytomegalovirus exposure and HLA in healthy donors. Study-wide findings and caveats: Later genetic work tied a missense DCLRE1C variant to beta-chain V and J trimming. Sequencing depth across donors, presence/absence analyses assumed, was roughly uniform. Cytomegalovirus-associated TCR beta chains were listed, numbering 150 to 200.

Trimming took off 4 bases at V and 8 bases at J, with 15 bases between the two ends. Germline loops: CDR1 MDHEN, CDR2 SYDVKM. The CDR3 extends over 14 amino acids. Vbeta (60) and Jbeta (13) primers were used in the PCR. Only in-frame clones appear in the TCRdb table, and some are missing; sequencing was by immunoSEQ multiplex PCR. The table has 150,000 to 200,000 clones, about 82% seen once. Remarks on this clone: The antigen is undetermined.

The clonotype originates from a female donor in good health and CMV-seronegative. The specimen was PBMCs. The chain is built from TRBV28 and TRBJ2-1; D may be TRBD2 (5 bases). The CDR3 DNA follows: TGTGCCAGCAGTTCTCAGACTGGGAGCGATGAGCAGTTCTTC. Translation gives CASSSQTGSDEQFF.